This note documents a single TCR beta chain sequence. Its antigen is currently unknown. Germline CDR1 is DFQATT and CDR2 is SNEGSKA (reference sequence). The CDR3 runs to 16 residues. The data belong to a study of monozygotic twins with inflammatory bowel disease. Study findings and constraints: Discordant twins showed the same repertoire similarity as concordant twins, possibly from limited power. No distinction between different T cell subtypes was possible. Differences in immunosuppressive treatment may have been a source of added variability in patient repertoires.

TCRdb reprocessed the 5' RACE reads, with one entry per CDR3 protein and no DNA. The sample yields just over 300,000 distinct CDR3 sequences, of which the top ten take up 5.6%. Sequencing was carried out using blood. This chain uses TRBV20-1 with TRBJ2-7; the TRBD1 assignment by TCRdb is unverifiable without DNA. The sequence was collected from a human donor with ulcerative colitis or Crohn's disease, or a healthy co-twin of an affected twin (not recorded which). The CDR3 is CSARDPVGLGGYEQYF.